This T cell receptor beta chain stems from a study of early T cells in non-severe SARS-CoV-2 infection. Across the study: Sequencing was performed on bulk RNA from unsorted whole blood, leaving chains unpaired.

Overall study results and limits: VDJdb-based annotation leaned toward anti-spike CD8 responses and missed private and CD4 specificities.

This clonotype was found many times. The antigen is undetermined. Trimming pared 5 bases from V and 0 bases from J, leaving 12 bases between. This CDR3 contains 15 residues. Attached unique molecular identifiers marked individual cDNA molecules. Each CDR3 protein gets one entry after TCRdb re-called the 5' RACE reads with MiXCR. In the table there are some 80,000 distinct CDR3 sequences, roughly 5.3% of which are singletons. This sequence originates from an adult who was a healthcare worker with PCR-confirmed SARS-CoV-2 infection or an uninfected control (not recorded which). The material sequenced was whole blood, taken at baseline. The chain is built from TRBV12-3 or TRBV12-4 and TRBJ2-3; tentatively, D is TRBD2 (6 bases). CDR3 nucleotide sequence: TGTGCCAGCAGTGCCGGGAGTTGGAGCACAGATACGCAGTATTTT. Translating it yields CASSAGSWSTDTQYF.